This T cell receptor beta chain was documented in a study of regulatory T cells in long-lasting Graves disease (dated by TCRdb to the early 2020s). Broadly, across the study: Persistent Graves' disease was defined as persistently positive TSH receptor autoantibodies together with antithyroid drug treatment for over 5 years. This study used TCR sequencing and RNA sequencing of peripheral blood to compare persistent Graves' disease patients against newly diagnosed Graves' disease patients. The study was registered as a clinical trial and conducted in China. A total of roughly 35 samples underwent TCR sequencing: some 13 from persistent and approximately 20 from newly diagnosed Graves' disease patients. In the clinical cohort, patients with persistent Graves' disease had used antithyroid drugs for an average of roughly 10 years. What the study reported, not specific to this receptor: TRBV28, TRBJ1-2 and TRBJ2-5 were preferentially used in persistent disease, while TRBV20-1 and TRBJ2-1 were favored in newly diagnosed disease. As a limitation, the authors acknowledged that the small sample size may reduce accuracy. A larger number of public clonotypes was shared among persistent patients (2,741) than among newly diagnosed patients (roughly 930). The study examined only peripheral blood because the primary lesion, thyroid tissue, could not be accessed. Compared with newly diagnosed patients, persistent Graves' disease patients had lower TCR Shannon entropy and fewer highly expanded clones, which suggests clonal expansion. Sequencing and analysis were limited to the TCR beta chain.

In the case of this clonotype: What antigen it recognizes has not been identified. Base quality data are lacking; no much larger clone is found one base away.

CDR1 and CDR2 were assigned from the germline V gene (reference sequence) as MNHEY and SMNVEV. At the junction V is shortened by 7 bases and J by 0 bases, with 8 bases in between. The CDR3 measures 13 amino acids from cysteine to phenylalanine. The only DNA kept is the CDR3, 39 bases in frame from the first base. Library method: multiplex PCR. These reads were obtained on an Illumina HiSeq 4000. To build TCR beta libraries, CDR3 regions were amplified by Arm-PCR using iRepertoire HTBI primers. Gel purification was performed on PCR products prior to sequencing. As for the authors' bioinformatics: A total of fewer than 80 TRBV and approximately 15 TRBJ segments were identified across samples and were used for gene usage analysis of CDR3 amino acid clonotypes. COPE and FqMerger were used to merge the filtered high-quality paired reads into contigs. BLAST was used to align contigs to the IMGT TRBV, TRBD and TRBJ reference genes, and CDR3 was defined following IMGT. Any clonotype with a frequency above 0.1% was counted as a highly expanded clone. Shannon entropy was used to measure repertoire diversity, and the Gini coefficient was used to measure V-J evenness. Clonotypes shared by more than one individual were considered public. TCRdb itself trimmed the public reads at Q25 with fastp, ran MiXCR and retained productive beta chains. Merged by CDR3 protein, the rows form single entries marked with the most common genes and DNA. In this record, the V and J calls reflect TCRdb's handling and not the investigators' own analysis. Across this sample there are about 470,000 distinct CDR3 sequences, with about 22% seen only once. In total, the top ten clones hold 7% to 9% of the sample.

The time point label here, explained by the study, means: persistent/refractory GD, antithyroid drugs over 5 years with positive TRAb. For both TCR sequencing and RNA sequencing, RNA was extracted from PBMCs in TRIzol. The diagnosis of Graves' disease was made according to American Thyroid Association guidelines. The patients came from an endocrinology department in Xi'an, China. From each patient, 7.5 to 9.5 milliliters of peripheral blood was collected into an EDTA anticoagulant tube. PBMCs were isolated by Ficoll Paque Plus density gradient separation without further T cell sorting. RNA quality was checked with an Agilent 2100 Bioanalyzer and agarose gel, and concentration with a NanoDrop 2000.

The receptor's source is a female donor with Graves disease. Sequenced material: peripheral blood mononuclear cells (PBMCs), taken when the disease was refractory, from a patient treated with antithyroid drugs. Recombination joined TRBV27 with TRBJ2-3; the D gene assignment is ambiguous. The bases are TGTGCCAGCAAGGACGGCAGCACAGATACGCAGTATTTT. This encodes CASKDGSTDTQYF.